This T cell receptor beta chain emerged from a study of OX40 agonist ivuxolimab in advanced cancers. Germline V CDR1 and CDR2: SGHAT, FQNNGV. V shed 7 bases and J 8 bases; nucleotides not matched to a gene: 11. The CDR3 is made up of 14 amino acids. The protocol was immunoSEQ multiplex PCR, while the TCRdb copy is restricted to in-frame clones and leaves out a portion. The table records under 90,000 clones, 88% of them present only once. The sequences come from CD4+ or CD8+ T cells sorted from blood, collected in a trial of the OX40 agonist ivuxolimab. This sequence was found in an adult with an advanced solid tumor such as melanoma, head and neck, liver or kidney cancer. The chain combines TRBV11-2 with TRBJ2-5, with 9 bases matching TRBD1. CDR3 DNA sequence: TGTGCCAGCACCCCGTCGGGGACAGGGTCTACCCAGTACTTC. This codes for CASTPSGTGSTQYF.